This TCR beta chain was recovered during a study of T cell responses to AZD1222 COVID-19 vaccine. Background on the study: Analysis merged second doses at about 4 or about 12 weeks.

The study, taken as a whole, reports: Baseline seropositives among AZD1222 recipients totaled only five to seven. Spike-specific TCR breadth and depth were elevated following two AZD1222 doses.

The CDR3 runs to 15 residues. J gave up 9 bases and V 2 bases, and 9 bases lay outside the gene matches. CDR1 is SNHLY and CDR2 is FYNNEI in the germline V gene. Comments on this clone: Its specificity is not known.

The protocol was immunoSEQ multiplex PCR, while the TCRdb copy is restricted to in-frame clones and leaves out a portion. The sample carries more than 75,000 clones, around 90% recorded once. This TCR came from an adult in good health. The chain is built from TRBV2 and TRBJ2-4; 8 bases map to TRBD2. Sequencing used peripheral blood, obtained on day 0 of AZD1222 vaccination. CDR3 nucleotide sequence: TGTGCCAGCAGTGAACGGGGGGGAGAATTGGTCATTCAGTACTTC. The encoded protein is CASSERGGELVIQYF.